These 25 T cell receptor beta chains were sequenced from one sample in a study of T cell clonality in common variable immunodeficiency. Whole-study results and caveats: Reportedly, TCR beta sequences from common variable immunodeficiency showed fewer deletions and N-nucleotide insertions.

No cognate antigen is known for these TCRs. The method was immunoSEQ multiplex PCR; TCRdb's version includes in-frame clones alone and lacks a portion of them. Singletons are absent from the sample, which has 7,000 to 9,000 clones. The material sequenced was peripheral blood mononuclear cells. Receptors were obtained from a human donor with common variable immunodeficiency.

By proportion, this clone is large. The CDR3 end lies 3 residues beyond the end of the read and is filled in from the germline J gene. V is TRBV20-1 and J is TRBJ2-3; 10 nucleotides align to TRBD2. Germline CDR1 reads DFQATT; CDR2 reads SNEGSKA (reference sequence). Trimming at V came to 5 bases and at J to 0 bases, leaving 8 bases not matched to a gene. This CDR3 has 16 amino acids. CDR3 region: CSAGRTSGASTDTQYF. Incomplete CDR3 DNA: TGCAGTGCTGGAAGGACTAGCGGAGCTAGCACAGATACG.

This clone is labeled medium-sized. The read gets to within 3 residues of the CDR3 end, and the germline J gene fills in the rest. The gene calls are TRBV5-6 and TRBJ2-1; no clear D gene. The CDR3 consists of 12 residues. Germline CDR1 is SGHDT and CDR2 is YYEEEE. Deletions cut 2 bases from V and 4 bases from J, with 4 bases between. The DNA read from the CDR3 is TGTGCCAGCAGCTTCCTATACAATGAG. Protein sequence: CASSFLYNE. The whole CDR3 region reads CASSFLYNEQFF.

This clone appeared a few times. The missing CDR3 end, 3 residues past where the read stops, is filled in from the germline J gene. The V gene is TRBV7-6, the J gene TRBJ2-5, with 9 bases matching TRBD1. Germline values: CDR1 SGHVS, CDR2 FNYEAQ. V lost 1 base and J lost 5; bases outside the gene matches: 8. The length of the CDR3 is 16 residues. CDR3 DNA (partial): TGTGCCAGCAGCTTAGGTTCAGGACAGGGGCAGGAGACC. This codes for CASSLGSGQGQET. The entire CDR3 reads CASSLGSGQGQETQYF.

This clone was recorded a few times. The sequenced fragment ends 3 residues before the CDR3 boundary, so the rest is inferred from the germline J gene. V usage is TRBV13 and J usage is TRBJ2-7; 8 nucleotides align to TRBD2. J was trimmed by 5 bases and V by 2 bases; bases with no gene match: 8. Germline-derived CDR1 and CDR2 are PRHDT and FYEKMQ (reference sequence). The CDR3 is made up of 15 amino acids. The CDR3 loop is CASSLMASGWNEQYF. The part of the CDR3 DNA that was read is TGTGCCAGCAGCTTAATGGCTAGCGGGTGGAACGAG.

The CDR3 sequence: CASSPRLGERGAVTQYF. CDR3 bases read: TGTGCCAGCTCACCCCGACTAGGCGAGAGGGGAGCTGTAACG. The chain employs TRBV18 and TRBJ2-3, with a weak D call TRBD2 (6 bases). The sequence runs out 3 residues before the end of the CDR3; the remainder is reconstructed from the germline J gene. The CDR3 runs 17 residues. CDR1 KGHSH and CDR2 LQKENI come from the germline V gene.

This clone came up a few times. The read finishes 3 residues shy of the CDR3 end, and the germline J gene is used to complete it. The chain joins TRBV2 to TRBJ1-1; D might be TRBD1 (5 bases). Germline lookup yields CDR1 SNHLY and CDR2 FYNNEI. CDR3 length: 13 amino acids. V was shortened by 8 bases and J by 5 bases, with 15 bases between the two germline ends. CDR3 protein: CASGADKATEAFF. The part of the CDR3 DNA that was read is TGTGCCAGCGGGGCAGATAAAGCTACTGAA. The entire variable domain, with the rest obtained from reference TRBV2 and TRBJ1-1, is as follows: EPEVTQTPSHQVTQMGQEVILRCVPISNHLYFYWYRQILGQKVEFLVSFYNNEISEKSEIFDDQFSVERPDGSNFTLKIRSTKLEDSAMYFCASGADKATEAFFGQGTRLTVV.

In the case of this clone: Sequencing ends 3 residues short of the CDR3 end; the germline J gene provides the rest. The gene calls are TRBV18 and TRBJ2-5; TRBD2 matches at 11 bases. The V segment lost 4 bases and the J segment 4 bases; nucleotides outside the gene matches: 8. Germline V gene data show CDR1 as KGHSH and CDR2 as LQKENI. CDR3 length equals 16 residues. The CDR3 spells CASSLLGLAGGETQYF. Partial CDR3 DNA: TGTGCCAGCTCACTTTTAGGACTAGCGGGTGGAGAGACC.

This clone is medium-sized by share. The read ends 3 residues early relative to the CDR3; the germline J gene fills the gap. This rearrangement joins TRBV19 to TRBJ2-1; TRBD2 matches 8 bases. The CDR3 totals 15 residues. Germline values: CDR1 LNHDA, CDR2 SQIVND (reference sequence). V was clipped by 7 bases and J by 4 bases; unmatched bases: 9. The CDR3 bases that were read are TGTGCCAGTACCGATAGCGGGACGGATTACAATGAG. Protein product: CASTDSGTDYNE. The CDR3 in full is CASTDSGTDYNEQFF. The complete variable domain, with remaining parts taken from reference TRBV19 and TRBJ2-1, reads DGGITQSPKYLFRKEGQNVTLSCEQNLNHDAMYWYRQDPGQGLRLIYYSQIVNDFQKGDIAEGYSVSREKKESFPLTVTSAQKNPTAFYLCASTDSGTDYNEQFFGPGTRLTVL.

This clone was counted between two and nine times. The read gets to within 3 residues of the CDR3 end, and the germline J gene fills in the rest. The chain uses TRBV20-1 and TRBJ2-1, with 11 bases aligning to TRBD2. V lost 5 bases and J lost 4; bases outside the gene matches: 10. This CDR3 region has 16 residues. From germline, CDR1 is DFQATT and CDR2 SNEGSKA (reference sequence). The CDR3 loop reads CSAAGTSGRHYNEQFF. Partial CDR3 DNA: TGCAGTGCTGCCGGGACTAGCGGTAGACATTACAATGAG.

CDR3 loop: CASSPIAGIYNEQFF. The sequenced CDR3 bases are TGTGCCAGCTCACCTATAGCGGGGATTTACAATGAG. The rearrangement joins TRBV18 to TRBJ2-1, with 8 bases matching TRBD2. Coverage ceases 3 residues before the CDR3 finishes, and the germline J gene fills in the end. With 3 bases clipped from V and 4 bases from J, the junction kept 5 bases outside the gene matches. CDR3 length: 15 amino acids. Germline-derived CDR1 and CDR2 are KGHSH and LQKENI.

Comment on this clone: The CDR3 goes on 3 residues after the read ends, and that part is filled in from the germline J gene. The V gene is TRBV13, the J gene TRBJ2-7; unclear D gene. The CDR3 is made up of 14 amino acids. Germline lookup yields CDR1 PRHDT and CDR2 FYEKMQ (reference sequence). The V and J ends lost 0 bases and 2 bases respectively, with 8 bases between them. The sequenced CDR3 bases are TGTGCCAGCAGCTTAGGGTTCAAAACCTACGAG. As protein: CASSLGFKTYE. The full CDR3 reads CASSLGFKTYEQYF.

This clone has a handful of counts. The read halts 3 residues ahead of the CDR3 end, with the missing end drawn from the germline J gene. The genes are TRBV7-8 and TRBJ2-3, with D hard to call. The ends were cut back, 1 base at V and 0 bases at J, with 5 bases in the middle. Germline V gene data show CDR1 as SGHVS and CDR2 as FQNEAQ. This CDR3 comprises 14 residues. The CDR3 here is CASSLVPSTDTQYF. CDR3 DNA, as far as it was read: TGTGCCAGCAGCTTAGTCCCTAGCACAGATACG. Combining the CDR3 with reference TRBV7-8 and TRBJ2-3 gives the whole variable domain GAGVSQSPRYKVAKRGQDVALRCDPISGHVSLFWYQQALGQGPEFLTYFQNEAQLDKSGLPSDRFFAERPEGSVSTLKIQRTQQEDSAVYLCASSLVPSTDTQYFGPGTRLTVL.

This clone was detected only a few times. The read finishes 3 residues shy of the CDR3 end, and the germline J gene is used to complete it. The chain has TRBV29-1 and TRBJ2-3, with TRBD1 matching over 9 bases. The CDR3 consists of 14 residues. Trimming took 3 bases from V and 4 from J; bases not matched to a gene: 5. Looked up from germline, CDR1 is SQVTM and CDR2 is ANQGSEA. CDR3 loop: CSVEVQGASDTQYF. Incomplete CDR3 DNA: TGCAGCGTTGAGGTACAGGGGGCATCAGATACG.

This clone was detected a few times. The read terminates 3 residues before the CDR3 end, so the remaining end is supplied by the germline J gene. The chain recombines TRBV19 with TRBJ2-5, with TRBD2 identical over 13 bases. Germline V gene sequence: CDR1 LNHDA, CDR2 SQIVND (reference sequence). This CDR3 comprises 17 residues. V lost 7 bases to trimming and J lost 2 bases; unmatched junction nucleotides: 10. The CDR3 loop is CASKGERGLAGQETQYF. CDR3 DNA (partial): TGTGCCAGTAAAGGAGAACGGGGACTAGCGGGACAAGAGACC.

Points on this clone: The read halts 3 residues ahead of the CDR3 end, with the missing end drawn from the germline J gene. V is TRBV6-2 or TRBV6-3 and J is TRBJ2-3, with 8 bases lining up with TRBD1. V shed 8 bases and J 0 bases; nucleotides not matched to a gene: 10. The CDR3 is 16 amino acids. Germline assignment: CDR1 MNHEY and CDR2 SVGEGT. The CDR3 protein is CASGDPGGLSTDTQYF. Incomplete CDR3 DNA: TGTGCCAGCGGTGATCCAGGGGGCCTAAGCACAGATACG.

This clone showed up just a few times. Mismatch with germline at one junction end may stem from a read error. The read finishes 3 residues shy of the CDR3 end, and the germline J gene is used to complete it. This chain links TRBV7-7 with TRBJ2-5; weak D call: TRBD2 (5 bases). Per germline, CDR1 SSHAT and CDR2 FNYEAQ (reference sequence). The CDR3 has 15 amino acids. The DNA read from the CDR3 is TGTGCTAGCAGCATTCGGTACAGCCGGGGAGAGACC. This encodes CASSIRYSRGET. The complete CDR3 reads CASSIRYSRGETQYF. Full variable domain (missing parts from reference TRBV7-7 and TRBJ2-5): GAGVSQSPRYKVTKRGQDVTLRCDPISSHATLYWYQQALGQGPEFLTYFNYEAQPDKSGLPSDRFSAERPEGSISTLTIQRTEQRDSAMYRCASSIRYSRGETQYFGPGTRLLVL.

This clone is labeled as medium-sized. The sequenced CDR3 bases are TGTGCCAGCAGCTTGGATCCGGGACAGTCAGATACG. Residues: CASSLDPGQSDT. The whole CDR3 sequence is CASSLDPGQSDTQYF. This rearrangement joins TRBV5-4 to TRBJ2-3; 7 bases map to TRBD1. The read gets to within 3 residues of the CDR3 end, and the germline J gene fills in the rest. J gave up 4 bases and V 0 bases, and 5 bases lay outside the gene matches. CDR1 is SGHNT, CDR2 YYREEE, per germline (reference sequence). The CDR3 length is 15 residues.

This clone is judged medium-sized. The CDR3 end lies 3 residues beyond the end of the read and is filled in from the germline J gene. V gene TRBV20-1 combines with J gene TRBJ2-6, with 8 bases aligning to TRBD2. The CDR3 is 17 residues long. J was trimmed by 3 bases and V by 6 bases; bases with no gene match: 13. From germline, CDR1 is DFQATT and CDR2 SNEGSKA (reference sequence). CDR3 protein: CSATSGTRIGGANVLTF. CDR3 DNA, as far as it was read: TGCAGTGCCACCTCCGGGACTAGGATTGGTGGGGCCAACGTC.

With regard to this clone: The sequenced fragment ends 3 residues before the CDR3 boundary, so the rest is inferred from the germline J gene. This rearrangement joins TRBV18 to TRBJ2-4, with 14 bases matching TRBD2. CDR1 is KGHSH, CDR2 LQKENI, per germline. V was pared by 6 bases and J by 1 base, with 14 bases of the junction left unmatched. The CDR3 has 20 residues. The part of the CDR3 DNA that was read is TGTGCCAGCTCCCGACCCATGACTAGCGGGAGGGCCCTCGCCAAAAACATT. Its translation: CASSRPMTSGRALAKNI. The full CDR3 protein reads CASSRPMTSGRALAKNIQYF.

As to this clone: The CDR3 is cut off 3 residues early in the read; its end comes from the germline J gene. The chain uses TRBV7-2 and TRBJ1-3; no clear D. Germline CDR1 SGHTA, CDR2 FQGNSA. The CDR3 extends over 14 amino acids. Trimming removed 5 bases at V and 3 bases at J, with 11 bases between. The CDR3 loop reads CASSQAGYGNTIYF. The sequenced CDR3 bases are TGTGCCAGCAGCCAAGCGGGTTATGGAAACACC.

Judged by abundance, this clone is medium-sized. The read ends 3 residues early relative to the CDR3; the germline J gene fills the gap. The chain uses TRBV20-1 and TRBJ2-3; a weak D match, TRBD2 (6 bases). The V end lost 3 bases, the J end lost 6 bases, and 22 bases lay between the germline ends. Germline V gene data show CDR1 as DFQATT and CDR2 as SNEGSKA (reference sequence). The CDR3 covers 16 residues. The sequenced CDR3 bases are TGCAGTGCTAGTCGGGGGAGGAGGAGGGGTTGGGATACG. Translation gives CSASRGRRRGWDT. The complete CDR3 sequence is CSASRGRRRGWDTQYF.

For this clone: The read comes to an end 3 residues before the CDR3 does, leaving the germline J gene to fill in the end. The V gene is TRBV19, the J gene TRBJ2-7; 9 bases agree with TRBD1. Unmatched junction bases numbered 4, after V lost 3 bases and J lost 4 bases. The CDR3 has 14 amino acids. The germline gives CDR1 LNHDA, CDR2 SQIVND (reference sequence). The CDR3 protein is CASSIGDRVYEQYF. CDR3 DNA (partial): TGTGCCAGTAGTATCGGGGACAGGGTATACGAG.

Regarding this clone: The observed sequence ends 3 residues before the CDR3 terminus, with the missing tail filled in from the germline J gene. This rearrangement joins TRBV19 to TRBJ2-7; 7 positions match TRBD1. Germline loops: CDR1 LNHDA, CDR2 SQIVND (reference sequence). Losses at the gene ends were 3 bases for V and 3 bases for J; bases not matched to a gene: 5. There are 14 residues in the CDR3. The CDR3 sequence: CASSISWTGYEQYF. The covered CDR3 bases are TGTGCCAGTAGTATCTCATGGACAGGCTACGAG.

In this sample, this clone turned up a few times. Coverage ceases 3 residues before the CDR3 finishes, and the germline J gene fills in the end. The rearrangement uses TRBV20-1 and TRBJ1-6; maybe TRBD1 (6 bases). The germline V gene encodes CDR1 DFQATT and CDR2 SNEGSKA (reference sequence). The CDR3 sequence is 15 residues long. V was shortened by 1 base and J by 8 bases, with 15 bases between the two germline ends. CDR3 loop: CSARGEGGEDSPLHF. The DNA read from the CDR3 is TGCAGTGCTAGAGGGGAGGGGGGGGAGGATTCACCC.

Comment on this clone: The read gets to within 3 residues of the CDR3 end, and the germline J gene fills in the rest. The chain employs TRBV6-1 and TRBJ2-1, with TRBD2 identical over 9 bases. V shed 4 bases and J 3 bases; nucleotides not matched to a gene: 1. The CDR3 sequence is 14 residues long. Germline V CDR1 and CDR2: MNHNS, SASEGT. The CDR3 here is CASSVSGSYNEQFF. The CDR3 DNA, read in part, is TGTGCCAGCAGTGTTAGCGGGAGCTACAATGAG.